This TCR beta chain was sequenced in a study of CD8 T cells in ankylosing spondylitis (dated by TCRdb to 2016 to 2017). With respect to the entire study: The study profiled T cell receptor beta repertoires in healthy donors and ankylosing spondylitis patients to find disease-linked TCR variants. In total, the full study cohort was made up of nearly 110 healthy donors and more than 20 ankylosing spondylitis patients. Samples of peripheral blood were taken, and for ankylosing spondylitis patients, synovial fluid was collected as well.

For this clonotype: No antigen is known for it. No qualities accompany the bases; no much larger clone lies one base away.

The CDR3 sequence holds 12 residues, the cysteine and phenylalanine included. Only CDR3 DNA is held: 36 bases, read in frame from base 1. Per the germline V gene (reference sequence), DFQATT is the CDR1 and SNEGSKA is the CDR2. V is reduced by 3 bases and J by 7 bases, leaving a spacing of 9 bases between them. Sequencing instrument: Illumina HiSeq 2500. TCR beta libraries were prepared by quantitative 5'-RACE with molecular barcodes. The source study handled its data this way. A new computational method, built on a probabilistic model of VDJ rearrangement, was used to identify disease-linked TCR variants. The public reads were reprocessed in TCRdb via fastp at Q25 and MiXCR, keeping in-frame beta chains. Identical CDR3 proteins give one entry, which carries the most common genes and DNA. TCRdb, not the original authors, processed these V and J calls. The sample contains 250,000 to 350,000 distinct CDR3 sequences, roughly 20% of them found a single time. Roughly 7.3% of the sample is in the top ten clones.

Overall study outcomes, separate from this receptor: Some motif variants were previously reported in synovial fluid and blood of reactive arthritis patients, suggesting common disease-initiation mechanisms. A TCR beta motif made up of several highly homologous amino acid variants appeared to be characteristic of blood from ankylosing spondylitis patients. In peripheral blood, the disease-linked clones were found at relatively low frequencies and had a CD8+ phenotype. The disease-linked clones were reported to be significantly enriched in matched synovial fluid samples from ankylosing spondylitis patients.

The specimen sequenced was blood, either unsorted or a sorted T cell fraction (not recorded which). The sequence links TRBV20-1 to TRBJ1-4, with the D gene too uncertain to name. The origin of this receptor is a male donor with ankylosing spondylitis or in good health (not recorded which). The CDR3 loop reads CSASDQLEKLFF. At the DNA level, the sequence is TGCAGTGCTAGCGACCAGCTTGAAAAACTGTTTTTT.